This T cell receptor (beta chain) was sequenced in a study of CD8+CD57+ T cells in acquired aplastic anemia. The length of the CDR3 is 18 residues. Per the germline V gene, CDR1 is SGHTA and CDR2 is FQGTGA. V dropped 5 bases and J dropped 2; count of bases not matched to a gene: 16. Genomic DNA was employed as the template in profiling TCR beta VDJ and CDR3. TCRdb reprocessed the reads with MiXCR, giving one entry per CDR3 protein. The sample holds over 150,000 distinct CDR3 sequences, approximately 52% seen once. The chain combines TRBV7-3 with TRBJ1-1; TRBD1 agrees at 8 bases. This sequence originates from a human donor in good health, serving as a control. The specimen was sorted CD4+, CD8+, or CD8+CD57+ T cells (not recorded which) from PBMCs. DNA for the CDR3: TGTGCCAGCAGCCCCGGGACAGGACCCCTCGATACTAACACTGAAGCTTTCTTT. Amino acids: CASSPGTGPLDTNTEAFF. Based on the CDR3 plus reference TRBV7-3 and TRBJ1-1, the full variable domain is GAGVSQTPSNKVTEKGKYVELRCDPISGHTALYWYRQSLGQGPEFLIYFQGTGAADDSGLPNDRFFAVRPEGSVSTLKIQRTERGDSAVYLCASSPGTGPLDTNTEAFFGQGTRLTVV.